This T cell receptor beta chain was sequenced during a study of post-analysis software for immune sequencing data. Study conclusions and caveats: There were several TRBV segments more frequent in patients than controls, and TRBV5-6, TRBV5-1 and TRBV20-1 were among them.

Carried by the TCR beta cDNA libraries were unique molecular identifiers. One entry per CDR3 protein results from TCRdb running MiXCR on the PCR reads. Of about 820,000 distinct CDR3 sequences listed, about 50% are singletons. The junction had 12 bases not matched to a gene; V was cut back by 5 bases and J by 6 bases. The CDR3 runs 18 residues. Germline lookup yields CDR1 SGHVS and CDR2 FQNEAQ. About this clonotype: What it binds is not known.

The J gene is TRBJ2-1, the V gene TRBV7-8; 14 nucleotides align to TRBD2. This receptor was taken from a girl aged 10-17 years with multiple sclerosis. Sequenced: blood. CDR3 in DNA: TGTGCCAGCAGCCCCAGACGGACTAGCGGGAGGAACCTCAATGAGCAGTTCTTC. It yields the protein CASSPRRTSGRNLNEQFF.